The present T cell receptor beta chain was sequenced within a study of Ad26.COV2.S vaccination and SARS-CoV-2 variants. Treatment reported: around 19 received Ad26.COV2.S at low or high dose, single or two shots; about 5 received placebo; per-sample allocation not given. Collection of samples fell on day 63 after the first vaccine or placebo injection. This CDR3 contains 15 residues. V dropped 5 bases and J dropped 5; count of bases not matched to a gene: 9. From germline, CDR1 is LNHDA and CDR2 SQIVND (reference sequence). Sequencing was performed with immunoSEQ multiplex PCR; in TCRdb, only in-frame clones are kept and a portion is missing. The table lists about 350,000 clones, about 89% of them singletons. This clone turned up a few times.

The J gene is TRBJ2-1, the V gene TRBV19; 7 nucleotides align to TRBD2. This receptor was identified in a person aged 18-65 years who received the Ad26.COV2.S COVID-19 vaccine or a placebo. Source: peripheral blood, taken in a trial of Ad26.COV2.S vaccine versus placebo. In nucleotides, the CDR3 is TGTGCCAGTAGTCCCGGCGGGAGTTCCGACAATGAGCAGTTCTTC. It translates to CASSPGGSSDNEQFF.